Listed below are T cell receptor beta chains from one sample, sequenced in a study of beta chain features in type 1 diabetes. The data were produced by immunoSEQ multiplex PCR, yet TCRdb's version contains in-frame clones alone and is incomplete. The data contain hundreds of thousands of clones, 11% to 15% of them singletons. The sample was naive CD4+ T cells from blood. These TCRs come from a man between 18 and 29 years old with type 1 diabetes. CDR3s include the opening cysteine and the closing phenylalanine or tryptophan. Size is omitted from some rows. Given values are once, few, many or a class for expanded clones.

j_call clone_size v_call cdr3_aa
TRBJ2-1 few TRBV5-1 CASSLVLLYNEQFF
TRBJ2-1 NA TRBV29-1 CSVPSFIRGHEQFF
TRBJ2-1 NA TRBV5-6 CASLIQPSSYNEQFF
TRBJ2-1 few TRBV9 CASSAQPGLAGGRVNEQFF
TRBJ2-1 NA TRBV7-9 CASSLGQDTNEQFF
TRBJ2-5 few TRBV27 CASSLFVGETQYF
TRBJ2-7 NA TRBV29-1 CSVDTGDYYEQYF
TRBJ1-1 NA TRBV9 CASSRWDRDEPEAFF
TRBJ1-5 NA TRBV6-5 CASSYGQRYRPQHF
TRBJ1-2 few TRBV6-6 CASIALGALFYGYTF
TRBJ2-7 NA TRBV20-1 CSAGGANEQYF
TRBJ2-7 NA TRBV7-2 CASSPSGGAYEQYF
TRBJ1-1 NA TRBV4-2 CASSRDRANTEAFF
TRBJ2-7 NA TRBV18 CASSPERSYEQYF
TRBJ1-5 NA TRBV30 CAWSVGTGQPQHF
TRBJ2-3 few TRBV18 CASSPGGSPDTQYF
TRBJ1-3 NA TRBV19 CASRDPGNTIYF
TRBJ1-5 few TRBV2 CASKEAGTGGFQPQHF
TRBJ2-7 few TRBV30 CAWSVGREQYF
TRBJ1-3 few TRBV7-2 CASSSRTGASSGNTIYF
TRBJ2-7 NA TRBV5-6 CASSLVGSLNEQYF
TRBJ1-2 few TRBV5-6 CASSRPGGDYGYTF
TRBJ2-1 NA TRBV7-2 CASSLDFNEQFF
TRBJ1-2 NA TRBV4-2 CASSQDGRNTRGYTF
TRBJ2-5 NA TRBV4-1 CASSQGRVRETQYF
TRBJ1-3 few TRBV4-1 CASSQQTTGLGGNTIYF